This TCR beta chain emerged from a study of spatial heterogeneity in lung cancer. The study, taken as a whole, reports: Whereas they appeared in blood less at follow-up, ubiquitous expanded tumor TCRs appeared there more at resection.

TCR cDNA molecules were tagged individually, and each one carried a unique molecular identifier. TCRdb processed the 5' RACE reads anew with MiXCR; each CDR3 protein has one entry. The sample has tens of thousands of distinct CDR3 sequences; 3.5% to 5.5% are singletons. Time point specified: sample taken at primary tumor resection. In each case, whole RNA from tumor, nontumor lung or frozen PBMC was sequenced unsorted. Untreated early-stage non-small cell lung cancer patients, around 72 in total, were the donors. The CDR3 covers 16 residues. Germline V gene lookup returns CDR1 LGHDT and CDR2 YNNKEL (reference sequence). The ends lost 3 bases at V and 7 bases at J; junction bases unmatched: 11. For this clonotype: What it binds is not known.

The V gene is TRBV3-1, the J gene TRBJ1-4; TRBD1 aligns across 7 bases. The sequencing used PBMCs, collected at surgery. This TCR was recovered from a male donor with early-stage non-small cell lung cancer. The CDR3 spells CASSQRRQGGTEKLFF. In nucleotides, the CDR3 is TGTGCCAGCAGCCAGCGTCGACAGGGCGGCACTGAAAAACTGTTTTTT.